Following are 26 T cell receptor beta chains from one sample sequenced in a study of CD8+CD57+ T cells in acquired aplastic anemia. Genomic DNA, the template, was used for profiling of the TCR beta VDJ and CDR3. Each CDR3 protein gets one entry after TCRdb re-called the reads with MiXCR. The sample carries about 160,000 distinct CDR3 sequences, approximately 43% recorded once. Material: sorted CD4+, CD8+, or CD8+CD57+ T cells (not recorded which) from PBMCs. These receptors were obtained from a human donor in good health.

The chain employs TRBV24-1 and TRBJ2-5, with D maybe TRBD2 (5 bases). CDR3 size: 14 residues. V was cut by 5 bases and J by 1 base, with 10 bases left in between. Germline CDR1 and CDR2: KGHDR and SFDVKD. CDR3 amino acids: CATSALDSQETQYF. In DNA form, the CDR3 reads TGTGCCACCAGTGCTCTGGACTCCCAAGAGACCCAGTACTTC.

V gene TRBV29-1 combines with J gene TRBJ1-5, with 8 positions matching TRBD1. Germline CDR1 and CDR2: SQVTM and ANQGSEA. V was pared by 6 bases and J by 2 bases, with 12 bases of the junction left unmatched. The CDR3 has 16 amino acids. CDR3 sequence (DNA): TGCAGCGTGAGTTCCAGGGGGCACATCGGCAATCAGCCCCAGCATTTT. It yields the protein CSVSSRGHIGNQPQHF.

The V and J genes are TRBV2 and TRBJ1-6, with 7 bases matching TRBD1. Losses at the gene ends were 3 bases for V and 6 bases for J; bases not matched to a gene: 2. Germline V gene sequence: CDR1 SNHLY, CDR2 FYNNEI. This CDR3 contains 14 residues. The CDR3 sequence: CASSETGRNSPLHF. CDR3 sequence (DNA): TGTGCCAGCAGTGAGACAGGGCGTAATTCACCCCTCCACTTT.

At least ten counts were recorded for this clonotype. Here the CDR3 DNA reads TGTGCCAGCACTCTAGGGACAGGGAGTGACGAGCAGTACTTC. Protein: CASTLGTGSDEQYF. The chain links TRBV6-1 to TRBJ2-7; TRBD1 agrees at 9 bases. This CDR3 spans 14 amino acids. From germline, CDR1 is MNHNS and CDR2 SASEGT. Losses at the gene ends were 7 bases for V and 5 bases for J; bases not matched to a gene: 9.

The chain combines TRBV29-1 with TRBJ2-2, with D tentatively TRBD1 (6 bases). Deletions cut 4 bases from V and 0 bases from J, with 6 bases between. CDR3 length equals 13 residues. The germline CDR1 and CDR2 sequences are SQVTM and ANQGSEA. CDR3 sequence reads: CSVGQANTGELFF. The CDR3 DNA reads TGCAGCGTTGGACAGGCGAACACCGGGGAGCTGTTTTTT.

Remarks on this clonotype: Compared with germline, one end of the junction differs, possibly owing to a read error. The chain recombines TRBV7-3 with TRBJ2-1, with D perhaps matching TRBD2 (5 bases). The CDR3 sequence is 17 residues long. The germline gives CDR1 SGHTA, CDR2 FQGTGA. CDR3 in DNA: TGTGCCAGCAGCTTAACGGACTCCCTCACCTCCTACAATGAGCAGCTCTTC. Its translation is CASSLTDSLTSYNEQLF. Supplemented by reference TRBV7-3 and TRBJ2-1, the full variable domain reads GAGVSQTPSNKVTEKGKYVELRCDPISGHTALYWYRQSLGQGPEFLIYFQGTGAADDSGLPNDRFFAVRPEGSVSTLKIQRTERGDSAVYLCASSLTDSLTSYNEQLFGPGTRLTVL.

This clonotype was detected many times. This chain links TRBV27 with TRBJ2-7, with 7 bases that match TRBD1. CDR1 is MNHEY and CDR2 is SMNVEV in the germline V gene (reference sequence). J gave up 3 bases and V 4 bases, and 6 bases lay outside the gene matches. CDR3 length: 14 amino acids. Written as DNA, the CDR3 is TGTGCCAGCAGTTCGGGACAGCCCAACTACGAGCAGTACTTC. Translation: CASSSGQPNYEQYF.

This rearrangement joins TRBV24-1 to TRBJ2-2; D call uncertain. The CDR3 has 15 residues. CDR1 is KGHDR and CDR2 is SFDVKD in the germline V gene. Trimming pared 1 base from V and 1 base from J, leaving 6 bases between. For the CDR3, the DNA is TGTGCCACCAGTGATTTTCGAGAGAACACCGGGGAGCTGTTTTTT. This translates into CATSDFRENTGELFF.

The chain is built from TRBV7-9 and TRBJ1-6, with TRBD1 matching 7 bases. The V gene's germline CDR1 is SEHNR and CDR2 FQNEAQ (reference sequence). Trimming took 10 bases from V and 7 from J; bases not matched to a gene: 4. The length of the CDR3 is 12 residues. CDR3 in amino acids: CANTGQNSPLHF. CDR3 DNA sequence: TGTGCCAACACGGGACAGAATTCACCCCTCCACTTT.

The chain is built from TRBV15 and TRBJ1-2; 10 bases match TRBD1. The CDR3 has 16 residues. With 10 bases clipped from V and 8 bases from J, the junction kept 19 bases outside the gene matches. The germline V gene has CDR1 LNHNV and CDR2 YYDKDF (reference sequence). CDR3 residues: CASTPGTGARPAGYTF. Here the CDR3 DNA reads TGTGCCAGCACCCCTGGGACAGGGGCGAGACCAGCCGGCTACACCTTC. Combining the CDR3 with reference TRBV15 and TRBJ1-2 gives the whole variable domain DAMVIQNPRYQVTQFGKPVTLSCSQTLNHNVMYWYQQKSSQAPKLLFHYYDKDFNNEADTPDNFQSRRPNTSFCFLDIRSPGLGDTAMYLCASTPGTGARPAGYTFGSGTRLTVV.

The CDR3 here is CSAPTGVSYEQYF. CDR3 DNA: TGCAGTGCGCCAACAGGGGTCTCCTACGAGCAGTACTTC. V gene TRBV20-1 combines with J gene TRBJ2-7, with 7 bases that match TRBD1. CDR1 is DFQATT and CDR2 is SNEGSKA in the germline V gene (reference sequence). The CDR3 length is 13 residues. V lost 6 bases to trimming and J lost 0 bases; unmatched junction nucleotides: 5.

The chain couples TRBV6-5 to TRBJ1-2; D is undetermined. This CDR3 region has 17 residues. Looked up from germline, CDR1 is MNHEY and CDR2 is SVGAGI. Deletions cut 0 bases from V and 6 bases from J, with 20 bases between. Here the CDR3 DNA reads TGTGCCAGCAGTTACTCGAGTTTTTCTGAGGGATCGGATGGCTACACCTTC. Protein: CASSYSSFSEGSDGYTF.

The rearrangement joins TRBV10-1 to TRBJ2-3; 13 nucleotides line up with TRBD2. Trimming took 3 bases from V and 4 from J; bases not matched to a gene: 7. This CDR3 contains 17 residues. Looked up from germline, CDR1 is WNHNN and CDR2 is SYGVQD (reference sequence). The CDR3 here is CASSDMGLAGKSDTQYF. The CDR3, as DNA: TGCGCCAGCAGTGATATGGGACTAGCGGGAAAGTCAGATACGCAGTATTTT.

This clonotype occurred many times. V usage is TRBV5-6 and J usage is TRBJ2-3; maybe TRBD2 (6 bases). Trimming left V 3 bases short and J 1 base short, with 15 bases between. The CDR3 runs to 16 residues. From germline, CDR1 is SGHDT and CDR2 YYEEEE. The CDR3 loop is CASSSLTSRGTDTQYF. CDR3 in DNA: TGTGCCAGCAGCTCCCTGACTAGTCGGGGCACAGATACGCAGTATTTT.

The chain recombines TRBV10-3 with TRBJ2-5; TRBD1 matches at 10 bases. The CDR3 extends over 14 amino acids. The germline CDR1 and CDR2 sequences are ENHRY and SYGVKD. J gave up 6 bases and V 6 bases, and 7 bases lay outside the gene matches. The CDR3 spells CAIRGQGRKKTQYF. CDR3 sequence (DNA): TGTGCCATCAGGGGACAGGGGCGGAAAAAGACCCAGTACTTC.

The chain carries TRBV6-5 and TRBJ2-2, with 10 bases fitting TRBD1. The V gene's germline CDR1 is MNHEY and CDR2 SVGAGI. V dropped 0 bases and J dropped 6; count of bases not matched to a gene: 4. This CDR3 contains 16 residues. The CDR3 loop reads CASSYSRTGGSGELFF. DNA for the CDR3: TGTGCCAGCAGTTACTCTCGGACAGGGGGTTCCGGGGAGCTGTTTTTT.

This clonotype was counted many times. V gene TRBV27 combines with J gene TRBJ2-2, with 7 bases that match TRBD1. V lost 6 bases, J lost 2 bases, and 6 bases stayed unmatched. Germline loops: CDR1 MNHEY, CDR2 SMNVEV (reference sequence). The CDR3 covers 15 residues. The CDR3: CASRSGTANTGELFF. CDR3 bases: TGTGCCAGCAGGTCCGGGACAGCTAACACCGGGGAGCTGTTTTTT.

This chain links TRBV5-1 with TRBJ1-2; TRBD1 matches 7 bases. The CDR3 has 12 amino acids. V was clipped by 2 bases and J by 6 bases; unmatched bases: 1. CDR1 and CDR2 from the germline V gene are SGHRS and YFSETQ. The CDR3, as DNA: TGCGCCAGCAGCTTCCAGGGGGATGGCTACACCTTC. This gives the protein CASSFQGDGYTF.

The chain has TRBV10-3 and TRBJ2-3; TRBD2 agrees at 7 bases. This CDR3 is 15 amino acids long. From germline, CDR1 is ENHRY and CDR2 SYGVKD. J was trimmed by 5 bases and V by 4 bases; bases with no gene match: 9. The CDR3 is CAISGTSSSGDTQYF. CDR3 in DNA: TGTGCCATCAGTGGGACCTCATCTAGCGGAGATACGCAGTATTTT.

This clonotype was found many times. The chain links TRBV7-6 to TRBJ1-2; 9 bases map to TRBD1. Trimming removed 0 bases from V and 2 bases from J; junction bases left unmatched: 16. CDR3 length: 20 amino acids. The germline V gene encodes CDR1 SGHVS and CDR2 FNYEAQ. As DNA, the CDR3 is TGTGCCAGCAGCTTAGCCAGGACGAATTCCGGGACAGGGTCGAACTATGGCTACACCTTC. Residues: CASSLARTNSGTGSNYGYTF.

CDR3 bases: TGTGCCAGCAGTTCGAGGCCCAACACTGAAGCTTTCTTT. This sequence encodes CASSSRPNTEAFF. J is TRBJ1-1 and V is TRBV12-3 or TRBV12-4; D is undetermined. This CDR3 is built from 13 residues. V lost 4 bases and J 2 bases, leaving 8 bases between the germline ends.

This clonotype was seen at least ten times. V gene TRBV7-2 combines with J gene TRBJ1-4, with a possible D match to TRBD1 (6 bases). Germline assignment: CDR1 SGHTA and CDR2 FQGNSA. The CDR3 contains 15 residues. Trimming took 5 bases from V and 8 from J, leaving 18 bases between them. In nucleotides, the CDR3 is TGTGCCAGCAGCCCTAACCGGGACACACAGGAAAAACTGTTTTTT. Its protein product is CASSPNRDTQEKLFF.

This clonotype was seen at least ten times. DNA of the CDR3: TGTGCCAGCAGCTTAAGGATGCGGGGATTCTATGGCTACACCTTC. It specifies CASSLRMRGFYGYTF. The V gene is TRBV5-4, the J gene TRBJ1-2, with D unresolved. The V and J ends lost 2 bases and 4 bases respectively, with 15 bases between them. The length of the CDR3 is 15 residues. Looked up from germline, CDR1 is SGHNT and CDR2 is YYREEE (reference sequence).

This clonotype was detected many times. The chain joins TRBV12-3 or TRBV12-4 to TRBJ1-5; TRBD1 might be the D (5 bases). The CDR3 length is 13 residues. Trimming left V 4 bases short and J 7 bases short, with 11 bases between. In DNA, the CDR3 is TGTGCCAGCAGTTGGGGGGGGAACCAGCCCCAGCATTTT. Translated: CASSWGGNQPQHF.

The rearrangement links TRBV29-1 to TRBJ1-2; tentative D call: TRBD1 (6 bases). V was trimmed by 4 bases and J by 4 bases, leaving 10 bases between them. This CDR3 region has 12 residues. Germline CDR1 SQVTM, CDR2 ANQGSEA. Here the CDR3 DNA reads TGCAGCGTTGCGGGGGCGAGCTATGGCTACACCTTC. Its protein product is CSVAGASYGYTF.

V usage is TRBV19 and J usage is TRBJ1-3, with 8 positions matching TRBD1. CDR1 is LNHDA, CDR2 SQIVND, per germline (reference sequence). This CDR3 comprises 14 residues. The V gene end was trimmed by 5 bases and the J gene end by 5 bases; junction bases not matched to a gene: 5. The CDR3, as DNA: TGTGCCAGTAGTCCGAGGGACAGGCGAAACACCATATATTTT. Amino acid sequence: CASSPRDRRNTIYF.